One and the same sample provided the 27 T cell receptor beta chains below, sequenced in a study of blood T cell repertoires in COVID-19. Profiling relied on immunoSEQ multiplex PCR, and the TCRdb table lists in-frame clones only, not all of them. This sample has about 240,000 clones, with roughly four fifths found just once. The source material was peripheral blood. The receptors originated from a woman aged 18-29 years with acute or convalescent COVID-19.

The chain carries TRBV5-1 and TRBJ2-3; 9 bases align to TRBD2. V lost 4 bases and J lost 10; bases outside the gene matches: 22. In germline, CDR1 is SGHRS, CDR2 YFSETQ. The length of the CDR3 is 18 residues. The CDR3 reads CASSPRAGGPLSVVPQYF. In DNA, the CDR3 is TGCGCCAGCAGCCCCAGGGCGGGAGGGCCCTTAAGCGTCGTGCCGCAGTATTTT. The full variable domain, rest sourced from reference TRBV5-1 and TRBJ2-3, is KAGVTQTPRYLIKTRGQQVTLSCSPISGHRSVSWYQQTPGQGLQFLFEYFSETQRNKGNFPGRFSGRQFSNSRSEMNVSTLELGDSALYLCASSPRAGGPLSVVPQYFGPGTRLTVL.

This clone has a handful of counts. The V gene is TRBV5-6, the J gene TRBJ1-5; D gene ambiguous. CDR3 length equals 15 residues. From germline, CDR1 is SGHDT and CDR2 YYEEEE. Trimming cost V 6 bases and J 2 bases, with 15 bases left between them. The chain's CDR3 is CASNAGGLGNQPQHF. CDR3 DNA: TGTGCCAGCAACGCTGGCGGGCTTGGCAATCAGCCCCAGCATTTT.

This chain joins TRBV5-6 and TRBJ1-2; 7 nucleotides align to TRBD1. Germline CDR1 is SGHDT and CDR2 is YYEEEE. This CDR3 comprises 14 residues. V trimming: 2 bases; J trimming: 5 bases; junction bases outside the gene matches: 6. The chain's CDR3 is CASSLSQQGYGYTF. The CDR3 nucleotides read TGTGCCAGCAGCTTATCCCAACAGGGGTATGGCTACACCTTC.

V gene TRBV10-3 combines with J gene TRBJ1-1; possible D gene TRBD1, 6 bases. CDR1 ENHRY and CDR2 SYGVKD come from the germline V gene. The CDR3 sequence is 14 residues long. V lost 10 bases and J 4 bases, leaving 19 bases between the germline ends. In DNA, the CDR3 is TGTGCCACCAGGGGTGGGGGGGACGCCACTGAAGCTTTCTTT. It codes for CATRGGGDATEAFF.

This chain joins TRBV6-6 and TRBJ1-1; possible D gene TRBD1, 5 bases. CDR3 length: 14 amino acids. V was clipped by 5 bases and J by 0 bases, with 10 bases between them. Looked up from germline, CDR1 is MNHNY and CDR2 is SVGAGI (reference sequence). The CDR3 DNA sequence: TGTGCCAGCAGTGGTCAGGGCCTGAACACTGAAGCTTTCTTT. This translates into CASSGQGLNTEAFF.

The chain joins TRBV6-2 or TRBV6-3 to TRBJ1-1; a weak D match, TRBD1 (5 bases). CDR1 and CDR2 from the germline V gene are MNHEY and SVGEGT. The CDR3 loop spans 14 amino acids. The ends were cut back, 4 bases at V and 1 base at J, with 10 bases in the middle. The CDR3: CASSFWGGNTEAFF. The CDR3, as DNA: TGTGCCAGCAGTTTCTGGGGGGGGAACACTGAAGCTTTCTTT.

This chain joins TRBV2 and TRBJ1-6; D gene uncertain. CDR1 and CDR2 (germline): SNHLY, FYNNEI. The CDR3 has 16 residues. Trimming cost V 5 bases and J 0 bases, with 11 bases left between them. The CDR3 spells CASSINLSSYNSPLHF. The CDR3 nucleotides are TGTGCCAGCAGTATCAATCTTAGCTCCTATAATTCACCCCTCCACTTT.

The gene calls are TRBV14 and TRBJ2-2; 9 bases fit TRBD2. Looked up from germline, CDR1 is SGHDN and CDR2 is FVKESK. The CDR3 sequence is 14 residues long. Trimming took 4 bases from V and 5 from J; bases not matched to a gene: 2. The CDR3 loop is CASSLAGATGELFF. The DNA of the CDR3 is TGTGCCAGCAGCCTAGCGGGAGCGACCGGGGAGCTGTTTTTT.

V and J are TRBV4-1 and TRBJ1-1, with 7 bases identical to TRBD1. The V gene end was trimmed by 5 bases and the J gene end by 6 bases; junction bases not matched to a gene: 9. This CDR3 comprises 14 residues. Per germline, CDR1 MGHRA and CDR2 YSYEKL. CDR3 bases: TGCGCCAGCAGCTTCGGGACAGCAAGTGCTGAAGCTTTCTTT. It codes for CASSFGTASAEAFF.

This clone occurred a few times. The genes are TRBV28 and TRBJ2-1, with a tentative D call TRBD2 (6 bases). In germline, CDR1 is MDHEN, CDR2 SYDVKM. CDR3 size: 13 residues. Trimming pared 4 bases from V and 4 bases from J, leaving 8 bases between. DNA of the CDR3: TGTGCCAGCAGTTCAGCGGGTTACAATGAGCAGTTCTTC. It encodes CASSSAGYNEQFF.

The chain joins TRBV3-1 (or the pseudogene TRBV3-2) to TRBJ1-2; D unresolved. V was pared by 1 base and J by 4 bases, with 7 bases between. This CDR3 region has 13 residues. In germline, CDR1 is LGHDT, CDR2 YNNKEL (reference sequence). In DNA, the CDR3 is TGTGCCAGCAGCCAAGCGGGATCCTATGGCTACACCTTC. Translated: CASSQAGSYGYTF.

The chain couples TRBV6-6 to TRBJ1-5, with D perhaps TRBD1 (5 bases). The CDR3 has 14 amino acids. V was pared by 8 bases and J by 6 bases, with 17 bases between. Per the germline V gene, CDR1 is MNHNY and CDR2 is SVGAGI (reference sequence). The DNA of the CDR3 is TGTGCCAGCGAGGCCAGGGATCGAGGTCAGCCCCAGCATTTT. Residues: CASEARDRGQPQHF.

In nucleotides, the CDR3 is TGTGCCAGCAGCCTCGGGAGGAACACCGGGGAGCTGTTTTTT. This encodes CASSLGRNTGELFF. The chain recombines TRBV5-4 with TRBJ2-2; possible D gene TRBD2, 6 bases. The CDR3 sequence is 14 residues long. Trimming stripped 4 bases from V and 1 base from J, with 8 bases between. Germline V gene sequence: CDR1 SGHNT, CDR2 YYREEE (reference sequence).

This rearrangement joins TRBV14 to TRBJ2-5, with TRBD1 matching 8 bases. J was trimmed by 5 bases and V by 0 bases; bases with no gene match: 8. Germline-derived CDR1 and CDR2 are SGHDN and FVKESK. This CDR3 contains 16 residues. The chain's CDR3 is CASSQDRTGRWETQYF. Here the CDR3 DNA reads TGTGCCAGCAGCCAAGATCGGACAGGGCGATGGGAGACCCAGTACTTC.

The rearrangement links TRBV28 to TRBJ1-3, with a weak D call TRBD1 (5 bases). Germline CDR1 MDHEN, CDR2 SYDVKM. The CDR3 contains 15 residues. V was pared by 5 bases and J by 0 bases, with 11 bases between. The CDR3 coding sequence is TGTGCCAGCAGTCCGAGACAGAGCTCTGGAAACACCATATATTTT. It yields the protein CASSPRQSSGNTIYF. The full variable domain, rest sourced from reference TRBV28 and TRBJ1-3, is DVKVTQSSRYLVKRTGEKVFLECVQDMDHENMFWYRQDPGLGLRLIYFSYDVKMKEKGDIPEGYSVSREKKERFSLILESASTNQTSMYLCASSPRQSSGNTIYFGEGSWLTVV.

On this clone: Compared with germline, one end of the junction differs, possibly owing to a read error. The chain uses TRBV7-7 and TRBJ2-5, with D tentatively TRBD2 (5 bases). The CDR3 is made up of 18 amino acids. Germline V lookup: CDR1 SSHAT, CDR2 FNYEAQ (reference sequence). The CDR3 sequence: CASSPASSAEGTQETQYF. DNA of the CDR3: TGTGCTAGCAGCCCCGCTAGCTCCGCTGAAGGAACCCAAGAGACCCAGTACTTC.

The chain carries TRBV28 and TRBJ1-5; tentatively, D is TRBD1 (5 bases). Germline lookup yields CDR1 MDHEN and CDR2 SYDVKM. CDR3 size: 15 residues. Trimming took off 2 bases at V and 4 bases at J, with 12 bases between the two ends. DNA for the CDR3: TGTGCCAGCAGTTTAGGGTCAGGGATGAATCAGCCCCAGCATTTT. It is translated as CASSLGSGMNQPQHF.

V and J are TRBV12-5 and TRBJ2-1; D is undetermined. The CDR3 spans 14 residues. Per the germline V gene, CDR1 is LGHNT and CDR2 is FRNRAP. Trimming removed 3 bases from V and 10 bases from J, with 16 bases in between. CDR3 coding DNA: TGTGCTAGTGGTTTATTACCAGGCCTTTTAGAGCAGTTCTTC. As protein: CASGLLPGLLEQFF.

CDR3 protein: CASNSGAREGAGELFF. The CDR3, as DNA: TGTGCCAGCAACTCTGGGGCCAGGGAAGGGGCCGGGGAGCTGTTTTTT. The V call is TRBV25-1, the J call TRBJ2-2, with D possibly matching TRBD1 (5 bases). Germline V gene sequence: CDR1 MGHDK, CDR2 SYGVNS. The CDR3 is 16 amino acids. V lost 7 bases and J 6 bases, leaving 21 bases between the germline ends.

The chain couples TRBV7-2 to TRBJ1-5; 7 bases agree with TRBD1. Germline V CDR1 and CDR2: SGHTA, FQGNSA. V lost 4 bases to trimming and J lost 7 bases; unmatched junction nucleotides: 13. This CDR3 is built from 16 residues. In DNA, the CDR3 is TGTGCCAGCAGCTCTACCCCCGACAGGGTTGGGCAGCCCCAGCATTTT. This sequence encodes CASSSTPDRVGQPQHF.

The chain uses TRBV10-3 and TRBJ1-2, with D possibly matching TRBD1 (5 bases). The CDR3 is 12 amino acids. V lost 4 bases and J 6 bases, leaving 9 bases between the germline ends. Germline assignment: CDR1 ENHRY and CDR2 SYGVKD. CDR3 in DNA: TGTGCCATCAGTGGACAGCTGGATGGCTACACCTTC. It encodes CAISGQLDGYTF.

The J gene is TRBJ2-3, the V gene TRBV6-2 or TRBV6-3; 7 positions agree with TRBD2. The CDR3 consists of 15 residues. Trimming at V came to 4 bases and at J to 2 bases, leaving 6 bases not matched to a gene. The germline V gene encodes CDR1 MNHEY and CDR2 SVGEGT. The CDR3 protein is CASSWMGDYTDTQYF. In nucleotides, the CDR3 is TGTGCCAGCAGTTGGATGGGGGACTACACAGATACGCAGTATTTT.

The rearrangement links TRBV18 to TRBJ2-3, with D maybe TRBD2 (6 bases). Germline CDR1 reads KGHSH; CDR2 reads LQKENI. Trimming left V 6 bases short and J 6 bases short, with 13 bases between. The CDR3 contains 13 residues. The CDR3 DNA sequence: TGTGCCAGCTCGTCAGACCGGGAGGATACGCAGTATTTT. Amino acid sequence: CASSSDREDTQYF.

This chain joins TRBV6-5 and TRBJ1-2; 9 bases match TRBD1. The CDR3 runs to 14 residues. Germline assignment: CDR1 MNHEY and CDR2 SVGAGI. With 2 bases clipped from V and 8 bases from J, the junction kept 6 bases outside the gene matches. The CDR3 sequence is CASSYVRTGEGYTF. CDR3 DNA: TGTGCCAGCAGTTACGTGCGGACAGGGGAGGGCTACACCTTC.

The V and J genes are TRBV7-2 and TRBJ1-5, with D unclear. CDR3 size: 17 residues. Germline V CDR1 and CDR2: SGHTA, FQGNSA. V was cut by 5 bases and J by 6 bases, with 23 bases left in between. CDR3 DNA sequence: TGTGCCAGCAGCAAGGAGGTAACAGTTTGGAAACCTCAGCCCCAGCATTTT. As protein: CASSKEVTVWKPQPQHF.

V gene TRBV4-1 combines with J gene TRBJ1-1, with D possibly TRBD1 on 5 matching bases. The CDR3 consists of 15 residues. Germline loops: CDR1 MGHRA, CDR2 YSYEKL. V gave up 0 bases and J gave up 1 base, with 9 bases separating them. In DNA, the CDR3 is TGCGCCAGCAGCCAAGAATCGGGGGGGAACACTGAAGCTTTCTTT. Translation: CASSQESGGNTEAFF.

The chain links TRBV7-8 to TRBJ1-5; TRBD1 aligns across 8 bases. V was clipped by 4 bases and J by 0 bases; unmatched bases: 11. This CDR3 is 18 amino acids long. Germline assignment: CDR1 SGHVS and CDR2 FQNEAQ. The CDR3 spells CASSWTGRPGYSNQPQHF. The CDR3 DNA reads TGTGCCAGCAGCTGGACAGGGCGGCCGGGGTATAGCAATCAGCCCCAGCATTTT.